This T cell receptor beta chain came from a study of OX40 agonist ivuxolimab in advanced cancers. On the study more broadly: Age averaged around 58 years (range about 20 to 79), and more than 80% were male.

Here immunoSEQ multiplex PCR was the method, and the copy in TCRdb shows in-frame clones only, minus some. The sample includes roughly 120,000 clones, around 90% of them seen just once. The V end was cut by 5 bases, the J end by 3 bases, with 14 bases between. The length of the CDR3 is 14 residues. CDR1 is MDHEN, CDR2 SYDVKM, per germline. The input for sequencing was CD4+ or CD8+ T cells sorted from blood, taken in a trial of the OX40 agonist ivuxolimab. The sequence derives from an adult with an advanced solid tumor such as melanoma, head and neck, liver or kidney cancer. The chain is built from TRBV28 and TRBJ2-7; D may be TRBD1 (6 bases). The CDR3 here is CASSPGGRGYEQYF. In DNA, the CDR3 is TGTGCCAGCAGTCCAGGCGGCAGGGGCTACGAGCAGTACTTC.